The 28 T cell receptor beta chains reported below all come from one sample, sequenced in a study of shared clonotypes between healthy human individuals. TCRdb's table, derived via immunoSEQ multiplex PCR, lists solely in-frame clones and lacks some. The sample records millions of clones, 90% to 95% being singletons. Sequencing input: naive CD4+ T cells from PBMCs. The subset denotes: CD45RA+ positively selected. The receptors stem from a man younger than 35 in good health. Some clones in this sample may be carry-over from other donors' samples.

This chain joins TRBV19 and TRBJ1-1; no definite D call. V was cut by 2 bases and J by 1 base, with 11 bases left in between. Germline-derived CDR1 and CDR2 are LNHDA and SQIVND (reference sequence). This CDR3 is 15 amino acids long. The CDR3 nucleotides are TGTGCCAGTAGTATATTGGGTACAGCGAACACTGAAGCTTTCTTT. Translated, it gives CASSILGTANTEAFF.

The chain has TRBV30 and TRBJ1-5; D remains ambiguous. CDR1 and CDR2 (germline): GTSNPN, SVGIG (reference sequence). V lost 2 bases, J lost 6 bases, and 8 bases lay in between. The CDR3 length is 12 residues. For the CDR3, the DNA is TGTGCCTGGAGTAGAACTCTTCAGCCCCAGCATTTT. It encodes CAWSRTLQPQHF.

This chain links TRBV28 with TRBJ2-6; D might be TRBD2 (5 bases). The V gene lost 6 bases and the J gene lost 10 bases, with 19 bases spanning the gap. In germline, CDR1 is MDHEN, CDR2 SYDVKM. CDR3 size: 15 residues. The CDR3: CASRDSGKTFNVLTF. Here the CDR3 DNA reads TGTGCCAGCAGGGACTCCGGGAAGACCTTTAACGTCCTGACTTTC.

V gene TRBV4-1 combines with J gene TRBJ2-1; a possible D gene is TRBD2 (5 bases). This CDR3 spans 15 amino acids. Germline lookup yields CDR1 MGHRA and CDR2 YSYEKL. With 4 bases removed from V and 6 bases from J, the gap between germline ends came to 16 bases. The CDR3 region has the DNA TGCGCCAGCAGCCCAGGAGGCCTAGCCGTCAATGAGCAGTTCTTC. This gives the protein CASSPGGLAVNEQFF.

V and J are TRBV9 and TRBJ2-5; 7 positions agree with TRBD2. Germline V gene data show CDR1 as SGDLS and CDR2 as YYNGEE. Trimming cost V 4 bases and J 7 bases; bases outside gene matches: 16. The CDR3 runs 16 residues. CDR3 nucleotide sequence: TGTGCCAGCAGCTCAAGGAGGGACGGGGGGTATGGGACCCAGTACTTC. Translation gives CASSSRRDGGYGTQYF.

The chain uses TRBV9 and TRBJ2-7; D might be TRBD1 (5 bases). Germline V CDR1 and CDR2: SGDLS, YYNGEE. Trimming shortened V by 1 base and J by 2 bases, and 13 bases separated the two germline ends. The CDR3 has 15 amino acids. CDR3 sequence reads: CASSVSTGPTYEQYF. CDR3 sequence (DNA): TGTGCCAGCAGCGTATCTACAGGTCCCACCTACGAGCAGTACTTC. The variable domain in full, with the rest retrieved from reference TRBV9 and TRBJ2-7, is DSGVTQTPKHLITATGQRVTLRCSPRSGDLSVYWYQQSLDQGLQFLIQYYNGEERAKGNILERFSAQQFPDLHSELNLSSLELGDSALYFCASSVSTGPTYEQYFGPGTRLTVT.

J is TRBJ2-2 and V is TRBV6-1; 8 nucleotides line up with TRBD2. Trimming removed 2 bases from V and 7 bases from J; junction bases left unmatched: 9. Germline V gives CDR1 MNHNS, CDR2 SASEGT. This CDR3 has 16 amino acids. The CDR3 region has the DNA TGTGCCAGCAGTGAACATAGGAGCGGGAGCCTCGGGGAGCTGTTTTTT. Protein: CASSEHRSGSLGELFF.

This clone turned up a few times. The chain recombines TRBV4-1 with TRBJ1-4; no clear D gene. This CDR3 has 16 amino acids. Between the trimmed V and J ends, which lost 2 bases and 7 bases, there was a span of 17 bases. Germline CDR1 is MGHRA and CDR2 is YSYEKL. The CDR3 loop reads CASSQSSARDPEKLFF. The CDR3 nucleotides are TGCGCCAGCAGCCAATCCTCCGCGAGGGATCCTGAAAAACTGTTTTTT.

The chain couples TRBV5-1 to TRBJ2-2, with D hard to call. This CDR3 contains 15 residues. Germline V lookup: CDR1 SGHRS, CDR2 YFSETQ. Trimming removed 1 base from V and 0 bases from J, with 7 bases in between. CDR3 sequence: CASSLKDANTGELFF. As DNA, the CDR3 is TGCGCCAGCAGCTTGAAGGACGCGAACACCGGGGAGCTGTTTTTT.

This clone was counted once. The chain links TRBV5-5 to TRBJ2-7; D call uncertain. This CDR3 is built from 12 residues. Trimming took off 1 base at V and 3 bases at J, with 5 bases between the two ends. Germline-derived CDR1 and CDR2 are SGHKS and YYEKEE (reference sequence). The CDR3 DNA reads TGTGCCAGCAGCTTGCCCTACTACGAGCAGTACTTC. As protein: CASSLPYYEQYF.

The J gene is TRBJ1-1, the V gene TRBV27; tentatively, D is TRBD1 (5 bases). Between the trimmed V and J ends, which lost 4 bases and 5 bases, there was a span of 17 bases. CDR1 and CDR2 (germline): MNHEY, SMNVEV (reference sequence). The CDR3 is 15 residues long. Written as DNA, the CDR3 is TGTGCCAGCAGTTCGGGCCGGGGCCGAGGGACTGAAGCTTTCTTT. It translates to CASSSGRGRGTEAFF.

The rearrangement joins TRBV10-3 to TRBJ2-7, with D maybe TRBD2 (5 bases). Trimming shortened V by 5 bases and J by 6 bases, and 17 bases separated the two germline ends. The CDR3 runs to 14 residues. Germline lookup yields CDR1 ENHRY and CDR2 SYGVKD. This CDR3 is CAISPSSMAGEQYF. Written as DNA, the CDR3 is TGTGCCATCAGTCCCTCGTCCATGGCGGGCGAGCAGTACTTC.

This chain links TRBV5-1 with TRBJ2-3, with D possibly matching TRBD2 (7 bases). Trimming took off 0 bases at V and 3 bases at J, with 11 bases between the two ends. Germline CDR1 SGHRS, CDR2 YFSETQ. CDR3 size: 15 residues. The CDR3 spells CASSLDGGRTDTQYF. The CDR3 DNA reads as TGCGCCAGCAGCTTGGACGGGGGGCGGACAGATACGCAGTATTTT.

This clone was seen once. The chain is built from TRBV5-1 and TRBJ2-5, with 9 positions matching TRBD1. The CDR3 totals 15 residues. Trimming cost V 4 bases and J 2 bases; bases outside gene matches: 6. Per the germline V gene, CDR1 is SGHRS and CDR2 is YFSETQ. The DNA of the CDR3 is TGCGCCAGCAGCCCGACAGGGGGGGGACAAGAGACCCAGTACTTC. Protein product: CASSPTGGGQETQYF.

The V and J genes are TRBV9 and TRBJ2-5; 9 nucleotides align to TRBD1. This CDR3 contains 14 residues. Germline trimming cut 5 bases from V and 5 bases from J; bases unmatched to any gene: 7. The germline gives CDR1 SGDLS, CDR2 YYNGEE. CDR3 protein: CASSPDRGWETQYF. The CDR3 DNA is TGTGCCAGCAGTCCTGACAGGGGGTGGGAGACCCAGTACTTC.

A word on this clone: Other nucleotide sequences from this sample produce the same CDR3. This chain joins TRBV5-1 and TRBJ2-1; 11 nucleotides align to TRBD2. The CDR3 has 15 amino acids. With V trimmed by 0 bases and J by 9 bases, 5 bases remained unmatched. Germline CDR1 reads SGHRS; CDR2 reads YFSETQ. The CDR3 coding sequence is TGCGCCAGCAGCTTGGTAGCGGGAGGGCCTGGTGAGCAGTTCTTC. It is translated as CASSLVAGGPGEQFF.

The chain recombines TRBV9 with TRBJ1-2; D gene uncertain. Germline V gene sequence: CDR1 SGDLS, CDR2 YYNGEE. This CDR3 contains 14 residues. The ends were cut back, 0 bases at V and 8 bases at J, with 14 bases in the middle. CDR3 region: CASSVGAPVGGYTF. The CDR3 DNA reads TGTGCCAGCAGCGTAGGAGCGCCGGTTGGCGGCTACACCTTC.

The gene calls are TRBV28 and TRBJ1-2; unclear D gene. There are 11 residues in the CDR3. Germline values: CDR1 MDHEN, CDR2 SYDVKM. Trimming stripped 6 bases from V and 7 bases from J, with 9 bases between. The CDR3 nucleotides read TGTGCCAGCAGGGCACGGAGTGGCTACACCTTC. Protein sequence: CASRARSGYTF.

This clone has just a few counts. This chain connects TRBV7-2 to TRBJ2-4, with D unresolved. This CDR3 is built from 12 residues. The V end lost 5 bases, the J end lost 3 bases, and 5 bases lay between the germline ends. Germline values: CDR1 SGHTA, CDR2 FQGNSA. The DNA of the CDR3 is TGTGCCAGCAGCAACGACAAAAACATTCAGTACTTC. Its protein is CASSNDKNIQYF.

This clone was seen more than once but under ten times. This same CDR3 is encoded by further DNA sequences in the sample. The CDR3 spells CASSLRWNTEAFF. CDR3 sequence (DNA): TGTGCCAGCAGTTTAAGGTGGAACACTGAAGCTTTCTTT. The chain employs TRBV28 and TRBJ1-1; D gene unclear. The CDR3 contains 13 residues. Per germline, CDR1 MDHEN and CDR2 SYDVKM. V shed 2 bases and J shed 1 base, with 5 bases lying between them.

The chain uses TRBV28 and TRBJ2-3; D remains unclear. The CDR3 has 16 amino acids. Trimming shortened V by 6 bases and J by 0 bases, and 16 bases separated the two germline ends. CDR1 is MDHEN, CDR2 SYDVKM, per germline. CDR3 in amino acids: CASRSEDAYSTDTQYF. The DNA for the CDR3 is TGTGCCAGCAGATCCGAAGACGCCTACAGCACAGATACGCAGTATTTT. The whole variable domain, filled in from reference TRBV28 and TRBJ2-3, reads DVKVTQSSRYLVKRTGEKVFLECVQDMDHENMFWYRQDPGLGLRLIYFSYDVKMKEKGDIPEGYSVSREKKERFSLILESASTNQTSMYLCASRSEDAYSTDTQYFGPGTRLTVL.

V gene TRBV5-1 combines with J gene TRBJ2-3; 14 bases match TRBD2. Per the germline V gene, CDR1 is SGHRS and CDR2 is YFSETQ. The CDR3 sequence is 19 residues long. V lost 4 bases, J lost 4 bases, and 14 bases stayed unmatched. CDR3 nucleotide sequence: TGCGCCAGCAGCCGCGGGACTAGCGGGAGCATCGAGAGGGCAGATACGCAGTATTTT. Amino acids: CASSRGTSGSIERADTQYF.

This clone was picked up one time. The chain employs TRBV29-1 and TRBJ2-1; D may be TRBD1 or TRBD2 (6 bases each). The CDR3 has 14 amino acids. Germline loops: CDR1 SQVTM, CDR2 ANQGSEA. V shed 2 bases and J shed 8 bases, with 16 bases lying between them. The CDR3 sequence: CSVESPGARDEQFF. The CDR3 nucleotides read TGCAGCGTTGAATCGCCGGGGGCGCGAGATGAGCAGTTCTTC.

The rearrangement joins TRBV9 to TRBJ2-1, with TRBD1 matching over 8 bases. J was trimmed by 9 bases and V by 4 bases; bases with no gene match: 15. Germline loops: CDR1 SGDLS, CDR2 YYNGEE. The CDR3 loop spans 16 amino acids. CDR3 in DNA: TGTGCCAGCAGCATACAACCCTCTCAGGGGGCGGGTGAGCAGTTCTTC. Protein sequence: CASSIQPSQGAGEQFF.

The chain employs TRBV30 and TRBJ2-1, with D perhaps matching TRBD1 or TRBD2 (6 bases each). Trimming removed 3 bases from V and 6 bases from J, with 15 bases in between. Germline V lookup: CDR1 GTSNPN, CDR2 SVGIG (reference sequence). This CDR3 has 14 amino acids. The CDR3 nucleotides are TGTGCCTGGAGCACAAACAGGGAGGTCAATGAGCAGTTCTTC. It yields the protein CAWSTNREVNEQFF.

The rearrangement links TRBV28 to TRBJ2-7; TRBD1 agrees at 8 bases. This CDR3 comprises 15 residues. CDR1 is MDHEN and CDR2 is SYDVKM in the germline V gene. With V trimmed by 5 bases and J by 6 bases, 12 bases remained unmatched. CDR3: CASSLSGTGRSEQYF. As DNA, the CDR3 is TGTGCCAGCAGTCTATCCGGGACAGGACGGTCCGAGCAGTACTTC.

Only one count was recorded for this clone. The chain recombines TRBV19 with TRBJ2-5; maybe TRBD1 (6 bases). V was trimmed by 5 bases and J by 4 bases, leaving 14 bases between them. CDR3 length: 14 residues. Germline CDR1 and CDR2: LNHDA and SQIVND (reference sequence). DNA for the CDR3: TGTGCCAGTAGTGTACTACAGGGAGCAGAGACCCAGTACTTC. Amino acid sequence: CASSVLQGAETQYF.

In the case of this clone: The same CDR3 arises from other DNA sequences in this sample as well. Here the CDR3 DNA reads TGTGCCAGCAGCGTAGAAGGATCCGGGACTGAAGCTTTCTTT. As protein: CASSVEGSGTEAFF. The rearrangement joins TRBV9 to TRBJ1-1, with D hard to call. CDR3 size: 14 residues. Trimming removed 0 bases from V and 5 bases from J, with 11 bases in between. Germline values: CDR1 SGDLS, CDR2 YYNGEE.